This is a list of T cell receptor beta chains from one sample in a study of blood T cell repertoires in COVID-19. TCRdb's copy holds only in-frame clones and misses some; the assay was immunoSEQ multiplex PCR. This table has 85,000 to 110,000 clones, 89% appearing once. The sequenced material came from peripheral blood. These receptors were obtained from a woman aged 80 or over in a cohort sampled during active COVID-19. CDR3s include the opening cysteine and the closing phenylalanine or tryptophan. The order of the fields is CDR3 length, V gene, clone size, J gene, D gene, CDR3 DNA, CDR3 protein. The D gene is left open where the match is weak. Clone size, where shown, is once, few, many, or a class for clones that have expanded.

len: 13
v_gene: TRBV12-3/TRBV12-4
abundance: few
j_gene: TRBJ1-2
d_gene: TRBD1
CDR3nt: TGTGCCAGCAGCTTCGGTCAGGGGGCTGGCTACACCTTC
CDR3aa: CASSFGQGAGYTF

len: 13
v_gene: TRBV7-3
abundance: .
j_gene: TRBJ2-2
d_gene: TRBD1
CDR3nt: TGTGCCGGGACAGGGAGGTTACCCGGGGAGCTGTTTTTT
CDR3aa: CAGTGRLPGELFF

len: 15
v_gene: TRBV3-1/TRBV3-2
abundance: .
j_gene: TRBJ2-7
d_gene: TRBD1
CDR3nt: TGTGCCAGCAGCCAAGACACACAGGGGCTATCACAGCAGTACTTC
CDR3aa: CASSQDTQGLSQQYF

len: 13
v_gene: TRBV6-2/TRBV6-3
abundance: .
j_gene: TRBJ2-1
d_gene: TRBD2
CDR3nt: TGTGCCAGCAGCGAGGGACTAGCGGTTGAGCAGTTCTTC
CDR3aa: CASSEGLAVEQFF

len: 16
v_gene: TRBV2
abundance: .
j_gene: TRBJ2-2
d_gene: TRBD2
CDR3nt: TGTGCCAGCAGTGTGCTGACTAGCGGGACCACCGGGGAGCTGTTTTTT
CDR3aa: CASSVLTSGTTGELFF

len: 14
v_gene: TRBV6-5
abundance: .
j_gene: TRBJ2-7
d_gene: TRBD2
CDR3nt: TGTGCCAGCAGGAGGACTAGCGGCTCCTACGAGCAGTACTTC
CDR3aa: CASRRTSGSYEQYF

len: 15
v_gene: TRBV6-2/TRBV6-3
abundance: .
j_gene: TRBJ1-2
d_gene: TRBD1
CDR3nt: TGTGCCAGCAGCGTACAGGGGCTACTTAACTATGGCTACACCTTC
CDR3aa: CASSVQGLLNYGYTF

len: 18
v_gene: TRBV19
abundance: once
j_gene: TRBJ2-7
d_gene: TRBD2
CDR3nt: TGTGCCAGTAGTTTGACAACTAGCGGGGGCCCCCATTCCTACGAGCAGTACTTC
CDR3aa: CASSLTTSGGPHSYEQYF

len: 13
v_gene: TRBV5-4
abundance: .
j_gene: TRBJ1-2
d_gene: .
CDR3nt: TGTGCCAGCAGCCTCGACTCGCCCTATGGCTACACCTTC
CDR3aa: CASSLDSPYGYTF

len: 19
v_gene: TRBV19
abundance: .
j_gene: TRBJ1-4
d_gene: .
CDR3nt: TGTGCCAGTACCCCTCCGCTGGCAGGGCCCCTCGCAACTAATGAAAAACTGTTTTTT
CDR3aa: CASTPPLAGPLATNEKLFF

len: 15
v_gene: TRBV3-1/TRBV3-2
abundance: .
j_gene: TRBJ2-1
d_gene: TRBD2
CDR3nt: TGTGCCAGCAGCCTTCCTAGCGGGACCCAGGCTGAGCAGTTCTTC
CDR3aa: CASSLPSGTQAEQFF